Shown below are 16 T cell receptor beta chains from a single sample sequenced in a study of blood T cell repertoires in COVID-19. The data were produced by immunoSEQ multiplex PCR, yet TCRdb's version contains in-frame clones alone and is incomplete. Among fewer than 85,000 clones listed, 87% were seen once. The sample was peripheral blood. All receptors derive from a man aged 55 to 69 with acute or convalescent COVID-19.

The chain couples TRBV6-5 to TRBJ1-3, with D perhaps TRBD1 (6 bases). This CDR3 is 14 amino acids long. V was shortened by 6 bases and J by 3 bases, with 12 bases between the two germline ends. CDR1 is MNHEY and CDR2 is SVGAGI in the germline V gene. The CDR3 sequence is CASSSGERGNTIYF. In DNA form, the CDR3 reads TGTGCCAGCAGCTCAGGGGAGCGTGGAAACACCATATATTTT.

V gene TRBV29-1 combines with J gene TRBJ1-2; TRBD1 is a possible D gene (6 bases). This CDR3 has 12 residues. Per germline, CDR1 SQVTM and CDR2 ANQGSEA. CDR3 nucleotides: TGCCCTTGGACCCAGGGGAACTATGGCTACACCTTC. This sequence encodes CPWTQGNYGYTF.

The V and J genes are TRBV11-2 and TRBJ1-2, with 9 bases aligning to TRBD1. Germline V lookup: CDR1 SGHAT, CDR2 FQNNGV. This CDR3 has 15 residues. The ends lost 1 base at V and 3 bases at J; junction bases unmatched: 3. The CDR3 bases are TGTGCCAGCAGCTTAGCGGGACAGGGACACTATGGCTACACCTTC. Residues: CASSLAGQGHYGYTF.

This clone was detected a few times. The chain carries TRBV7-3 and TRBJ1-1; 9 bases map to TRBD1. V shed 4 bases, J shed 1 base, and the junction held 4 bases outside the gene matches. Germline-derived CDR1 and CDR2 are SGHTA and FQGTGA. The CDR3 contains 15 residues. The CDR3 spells CASSSTGGANTEAFF. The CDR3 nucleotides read TGTGCCAGCAGCTCGACAGGGGGGGCGAACACTGAAGCTTTCTTT.

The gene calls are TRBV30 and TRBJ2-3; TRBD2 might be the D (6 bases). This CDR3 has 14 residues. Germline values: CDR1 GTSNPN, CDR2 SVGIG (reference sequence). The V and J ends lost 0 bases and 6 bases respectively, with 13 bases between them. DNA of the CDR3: TGTGCCTGGAGTGTACGTAGCGGCCTGGATACGCAGTATTTT. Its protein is CAWSVRSGLDTQYF.

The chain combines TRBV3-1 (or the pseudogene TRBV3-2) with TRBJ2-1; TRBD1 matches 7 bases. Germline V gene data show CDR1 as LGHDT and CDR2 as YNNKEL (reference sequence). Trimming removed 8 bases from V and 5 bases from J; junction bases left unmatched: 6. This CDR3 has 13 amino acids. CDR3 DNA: TGTGCCAGCGGTTTAGACAGGGACAATGAGCAGTTCTTC. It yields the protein CASGLDRDNEQFF.

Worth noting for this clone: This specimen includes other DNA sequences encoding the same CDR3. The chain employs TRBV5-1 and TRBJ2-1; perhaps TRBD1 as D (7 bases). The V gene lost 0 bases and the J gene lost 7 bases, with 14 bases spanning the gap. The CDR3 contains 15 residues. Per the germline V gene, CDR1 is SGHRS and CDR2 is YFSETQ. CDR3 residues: CASSLVAGGLNEQFF. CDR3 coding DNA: TGCGCCAGCAGCTTGGTAGCAGGGGGGTTGAATGAGCAGTTCTTC.

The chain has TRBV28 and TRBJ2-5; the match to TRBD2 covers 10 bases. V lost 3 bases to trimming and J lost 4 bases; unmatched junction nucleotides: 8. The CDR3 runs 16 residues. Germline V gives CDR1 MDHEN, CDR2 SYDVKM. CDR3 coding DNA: TGTGCCAGCAGTTTTGAGGGACTAGCGATGGGAGAGACCCAGTACTTC. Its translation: CASSFEGLAMGETQYF.

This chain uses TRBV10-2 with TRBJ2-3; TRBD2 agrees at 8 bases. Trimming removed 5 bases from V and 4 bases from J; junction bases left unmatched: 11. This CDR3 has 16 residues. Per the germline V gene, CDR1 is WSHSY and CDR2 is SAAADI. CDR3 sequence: CASSQAGAGASDTQYF. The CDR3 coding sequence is TGCGCCAGCAGTCAAGCGGGGGCGGGGGCCTCAGATACGCAGTATTTT.

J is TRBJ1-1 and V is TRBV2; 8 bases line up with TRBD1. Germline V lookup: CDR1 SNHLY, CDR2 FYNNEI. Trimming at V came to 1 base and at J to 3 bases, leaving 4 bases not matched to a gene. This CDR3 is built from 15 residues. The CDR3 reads CASSEGQGLHTEAFF. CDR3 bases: TGTGCCAGCAGTGAAGGACAGGGGTTACACACTGAAGCTTTCTTT.

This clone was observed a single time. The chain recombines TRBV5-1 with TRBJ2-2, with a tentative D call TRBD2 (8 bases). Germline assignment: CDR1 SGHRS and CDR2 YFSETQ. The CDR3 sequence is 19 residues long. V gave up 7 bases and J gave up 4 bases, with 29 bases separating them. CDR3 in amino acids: CASGSQDRRGARSTGELFF. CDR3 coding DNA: TGCGCCAGCGGCTCTCAGGACAGGCGGGGGGCCCGGAGCACCGGGGAGCTGTTTTTT.

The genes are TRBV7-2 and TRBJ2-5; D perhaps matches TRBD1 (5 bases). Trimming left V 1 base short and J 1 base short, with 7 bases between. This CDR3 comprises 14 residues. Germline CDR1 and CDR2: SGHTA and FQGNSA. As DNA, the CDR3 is TGTGCCAGCAGCTTAGGGGGCTTCCAAGAGACCCAGTACTTC. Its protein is CASSLGGFQETQYF. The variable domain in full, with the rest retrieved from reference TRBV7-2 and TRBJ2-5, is GAGVSQSPSNKVTEKGKDVELRCDPISGHTALYWYRQSLGQGLEFLIYFQGNSAPDKSGLPSDRFSAERTGGSVSTLTIQRTQQEDSAVYLCASSLGGFQETQYFGPGTRLLVL.

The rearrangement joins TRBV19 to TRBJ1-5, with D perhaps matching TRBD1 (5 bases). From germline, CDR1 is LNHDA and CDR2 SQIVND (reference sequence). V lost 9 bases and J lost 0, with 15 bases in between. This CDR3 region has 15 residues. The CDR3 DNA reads TGTGCCAGCTCGGGGGGGGTCGATAGCAATCAGCCCCAGCATTTT. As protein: CASSGGVDSNQPQHF.

CDR3 DNA: TGTGCCAGCAGCTTAACGAAACTAGCGGGCGACAATGAGCAGTTCTTC. Protein sequence: CASSLTKLAGDNEQFF. The gene calls are TRBV7-3 and TRBJ2-1; 9 bases are a match to TRBD2. CDR1 and CDR2 (germline): SGHTA, FQGTGA. The J segment lost 5 bases and the V segment lost 0 bases, leaving 5 bases of the junction unmatched. The CDR3 is 16 residues long.

The DNA of the CDR3 is TGTGCCAGCAGCCAAGATGGACTTATTCTCCCCGATCCGGATACGCAGTATTTT. Protein: CASSQDGLILPDPDTQYF. The V gene is TRBV3-1 (or the pseudogene TRBV3-2), the J gene TRBJ2-3, with D perhaps TRBD2 (5 bases). Germline lookup yields CDR1 LGHDT and CDR2 YNNKEL (reference sequence). The CDR3 covers 18 residues. V was pared by 0 bases and J by 6 bases, with 22 bases between.

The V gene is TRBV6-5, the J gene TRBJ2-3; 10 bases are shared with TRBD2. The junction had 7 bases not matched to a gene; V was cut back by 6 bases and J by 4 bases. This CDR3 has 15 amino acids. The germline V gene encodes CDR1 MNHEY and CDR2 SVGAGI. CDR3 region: CASRSSGGLSDTQYF. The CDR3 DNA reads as TGTGCCAGCAGAAGTAGCGGGGGGCTGTCAGATACGCAGTATTTT.